Below, one T cell receptor beta chain is given with its context. The antigen is not known. The data are from a study of T cell responses to AZD1222 COVID-19 vaccine. Study summary: Second doses at about 4 or about 12 weeks were pooled.

Study results and limitations: There were vaccine-associated CD4 TCRs across spike, dominant at 160-218 and 743-854. White British people made up most donors, females outnumbered males, and clonal diversity was possibly underestimated. An increase in Spike-specific TCR breadth and depth was observed after two AZD1222 doses.

Germline V lookup: CDR1 LNHDA, CDR2 SQIVND (reference sequence). The ends were cut back, 6 bases at V and 10 bases at J, with 15 bases in the middle. The CDR3 covers 12 residues. Only in-frame clones appear in the TCRdb table, and some are missing; sequencing was by immunoSEQ multiplex PCR. The table has 150,000 to 200,000 clones, almost 90% seen once. The sequence derives from an adult in good health. The chain couples TRBV19 to TRBJ1-1; D is unresolved. The source material was peripheral blood, sampled on day 0 of AZD1222 vaccination. In DNA form, the CDR3 reads TGTGCCAGTAGCCAGGATGTGGTTATAGCTTTCTTT. Translating gives CASSQDVVIAFF.